This entry lists 25 T cell receptor beta chains sequenced from one sample in a study of spatial heterogeneity in lung cancer. TCRdb independently ran MiXCR on the 5' RACE reads; one entry per CDR3 protein. In the table there are approximately 40,000 distinct CDR3 sequences, around 5% of which are singletons. Time point noted: sample taken at primary tumor resection. The sample was PBMCs, taken at surgery. These receptors all stem from a female donor with early-stage non-small cell lung cancer.

There are many counts of this clonotype. The rearrangement links TRBV2 to TRBJ2-5, with a tentative D call TRBD2 (5 bases). The V end was cut by 7 bases, the J end by 5 bases, with 8 bases between. The V gene's germline CDR1 is SNHLY and CDR2 FYNNEI. This CDR3 is built from 11 residues. CDR3: CASTGVETQYF. For the CDR3, the DNA is TGTGCCAGCACCGGGGTGGAGACCCAGTACTTC.

This clonotype was recorded at least ten times. V usage is TRBV5-1 and J usage is TRBJ1-5, with 7 bases that match TRBD1. This CDR3 region has 15 residues. Germline CDR1 reads SGHRS; CDR2 reads YFSETQ. The junction had 4 bases not matched to a gene; V was cut back by 0 bases and J by 4 bases. This CDR3 is CASSLGDSNNQPQHF. In nucleotides, the CDR3 is TGCGCCAGCAGCTTGGGGGACAGCAATAATCAGCCCCAGCATTTT.

This chain connects TRBV7-2 to TRBJ2-3, with TRBD2 matching 8 bases. CDR3 length: 16 residues. With 5 bases clipped from V and 2 bases from J, the junction kept 9 bases outside the gene matches. The germline V gene encodes CDR1 SGHTA and CDR2 FQGNSA. The CDR3 sequence: CASSQLDGGATDTQYF. In DNA, the CDR3 is TGTGCCAGCAGCCAACTAGACGGGGGGGCCACAGATACGCAGTATTTT.

This clonotype was found many times. J is TRBJ2-5 and V is TRBV20-1, with 12 nucleotides matching TRBD1. The CDR3 contains 14 residues. CDR1 DFQATT and CDR2 SNEGSKA come from the germline V gene (reference sequence). Trimming took 3 bases from V and 5 from J; bases not matched to a gene: 4. The CDR3 protein is CSARGQGADETQYF. The CDR3, as DNA: TGCAGTGCTAGGGGACAGGGGGCGGATGAGACCCAGTACTTC.

This clonotype was observed at least ten times. The V gene is TRBV4-3, the J gene TRBJ2-6; the D gene is possibly TRBD1 (6 bases). Deletions cut 4 bases from V and 0 bases from J, with 16 bases between. The length of the CDR3 is 18 residues. Germline values: CDR1 LGHNA, CDR2 YSLEER. In DNA, the CDR3 is TGCGCCAGCAGCCGAGAAACAGGGCCCATCTCTGGGGCCAACGTCCTGACTTTC. It codes for CASSRETGPISGANVLTF.

This clonotype appeared a few times. The chain joins TRBV7-3 to TRBJ2-1; 7 bases align to TRBD1. The CDR3 totals 13 residues. V shed 6 bases and J 7 bases; nucleotides not matched to a gene: 6. Germline CDR1 SGHTA, CDR2 FQGTGA. Written as DNA, the CDR3 is TGTGCCAGCAGACAACAGGGGCGGAATGAGCAGTTCTTC. It encodes CASRQQGRNEQFF.

The genes are TRBV13 and TRBJ2-7; 9 bases align to TRBD1. This CDR3 spans 15 amino acids. V was clipped by 1 base and J by 7 bases; unmatched bases: 8. From germline, CDR1 is PRHDT and CDR2 FYEKMQ (reference sequence). The chain's CDR3 is CASSLESGTGREQYF. The CDR3 DNA follows: TGTGCCAGCAGCTTAGAATCAGGGACAGGGAGGGAGCAGTACTTC.

The chain employs TRBV20-1 and TRBJ2-1; the D gene is possibly TRBD2 (5 bases). This CDR3 contains 15 residues. V was cut by 3 bases and J by 2 bases, with 14 bases left in between. In germline, CDR1 is DFQATT, CDR2 SNEGSKA (reference sequence). The CDR3 loop reads CSASYARAAYNEQFF. The CDR3 coding sequence is TGCAGTGCTAGTTATGCTAGAGCGGCCTACAATGAGCAGTTCTTC.

In its sample, this clonotype was seen a few times. The chain couples TRBV6-2 or TRBV6-3 to TRBJ2-2; perhaps TRBD2 as D (7 bases). The CDR3 is 14 residues long. The germline V and J ends were trimmed by 7 bases and 1 base, with 10 bases remaining between them. Germline loops: CDR1 MNHEY, CDR2 SVGEGT. The CDR3 sequence: CASKGEGNTGELFF. CDR3 DNA: TGTGCCAGCAAGGGGGAGGGGAACACCGGGGAGCTGTTTTTT.

This chain links TRBV18 with TRBJ1-6; D possibly corresponds to TRBD1 (5 bases). There are 17 residues in the CDR3. V dropped 2 bases and J dropped 14 bases, with 25 bases sitting between them. The V gene's germline CDR1 is KGHSH and CDR2 LQKENI. The chain's CDR3 is CASSPTASQGPLPALHF. CDR3 nucleotide sequence: TGTGCCAGCTCACCAACGGCTTCGCAGGGACCCCTTCCAGCCCTCCACTTT.

This clonotype was found a few times. CDR3 sequence (DNA): TGTGCCAGCAGCTCCCGGGGGGCGGGCTACAATGAGCAGTTCTTC. This codes for CASSSRGAGYNEQFF. The chain has TRBV9 and TRBJ2-1, with D possibly being TRBD2 (7 bases). CDR1 SGDLS and CDR2 YYNGEE come from the germline V gene. V lost 4 bases and J 3 bases, leaving 14 bases between the germline ends. The CDR3 runs to 15 residues.

At least ten counts were recorded for this clonotype. The chain employs TRBV9 and TRBJ2-7; D might be TRBD2 (5 bases). Per the germline V gene, CDR1 is SGDLS and CDR2 is YYNGEE. The CDR3 runs to 14 residues. V shed 2 bases and J shed 4 bases, with 13 bases lying between them. The CDR3 nucleotides read TGTGCCAGCAGCGTGGACGGGGAAACTTACGAGCAGTACTTC. This translates into CASSVDGETYEQYF.

The sample holds many counts of this clonotype. V and J are TRBV5-1 and TRBJ2-7, with 7 positions matching TRBD2. The J segment lost 5 bases and the V segment lost 2 bases, leaving 16 bases of the junction unmatched. The CDR3 runs to 17 residues. Germline V gives CDR1 SGHRS, CDR2 YFSETQ. CDR3 loop: CASSFNRGRWRIDEQYF. CDR3 coding DNA: TGCGCCAGCAGCTTCAACCGCGGGAGATGGAGGATCGACGAGCAGTACTTC.

The table lists this clonotype with many counts. The chain carries TRBV28 and TRBJ1-2; D unclear. With 7 bases removed from V and 4 bases from J, the gap between germline ends came to 10 bases. The CDR3 totals 12 residues. The germline CDR1 and CDR2 sequences are MDHEN and SYDVKM. The CDR3 sequence is CASTGDAYGYTF. The CDR3 nucleotides read TGTGCCAGCACTGGGGATGCCTATGGCTACACCTTC.

This clonotype was seen a handful of times. V gene TRBV20-1 combines with J gene TRBJ2-7; a possible D gene is TRBD1 (6 bases). Germline loops: CDR1 DFQATT, CDR2 SNEGSKA (reference sequence). The CDR3 is 12 amino acids. The V end lost 1 base, the J end lost 4 bases, and 8 bases lay between the germline ends. CDR3 sequence: CSARGTGYEQYF. In nucleotides, the CDR3 is TGCAGTGCTAGAGGCACAGGGTACGAGCAGTACTTC.

The chain combines TRBV7-2 with TRBJ2-5; D might be TRBD1 (6 bases). Germline CDR1 is SGHTA and CDR2 is FQGNSA. The CDR3 totals 15 residues. Trimming took off 5 bases at V and 9 bases at J, with 22 bases between the two ends. CDR3 residues: CASSPRDKLSRAQYF. As DNA, the CDR3 is TGTGCCAGCAGCCCCCGGGACAAGTTATCAAGGGCCCAGTACTTC.

Many counts were recorded for this clonotype. CDR3 DNA sequence: TGCGCCAGCAGCGGGGGAAAGAACACCGGGGAGCTGTTTTTT. Protein product: CASSGGKNTGELFF. The chain is built from TRBV10-2 and TRBJ2-2, with a possible D match to TRBD2 (6 bases). From germline, CDR1 is WSHSY and CDR2 SAAADI. Trimming shortened V by 6 bases and J by 1 base, and 9 bases separated the two germline ends. This CDR3 has 14 amino acids.

This clonotype was counted ten times or more. This rearrangement joins TRBV9 to TRBJ2-1; D possibly corresponds to TRBD2 (7 bases). The germline gives CDR1 SGDLS, CDR2 YYNGEE. The CDR3 totals 17 residues. The V end was cut by 3 bases, the J end by 2 bases, with 18 bases between. The CDR3 is CASSASGGASPYNEQFF. CDR3 nucleotides: TGTGCCAGCAGCGCGTCTGGGGGGGCTAGTCCCTACAATGAGCAGTTCTTC. Looking up the rest from reference TRBV9 and TRBJ2-1 gives the full variable domain: DSGVTQTPKHLITATGQRVTLRCSPRSGDLSVYWYQQSLDQGLQFLIQYYNGEERAKGNILERFSAQQFPDLHSELNLSSLELGDSALYFCASSASGGASPYNEQFFGPGTRLTVL.

This clonotype was counted many times. The chain recombines TRBV10-3 with TRBJ1-5, with D unresolved. Germline V lookup: CDR1 ENHRY, CDR2 SYGVKD. V lost 0 bases and J 7 bases, leaving 13 bases between the germline ends. The CDR3 covers 15 residues. CDR3 DNA: TGTGCCATCAGTGAGTCCGAGACCCTTGGACAGCCCCAGCATTTT. Its protein is CAISESETLGQPQHF.

This clonotype came up many times. The J gene is TRBJ2-1, the V gene TRBV9; D may be TRBD1 or TRBD2 (5 bases each). Germline loops: CDR1 SGDLS, CDR2 YYNGEE. The CDR3 loop spans 13 amino acids. The germline V and J ends were trimmed by 2 bases and 7 bases, with 10 bases remaining between them. The CDR3 here is CASSVGEGNEQFF. CDR3 DNA: TGTGCCAGCAGCGTCGGCGAGGGGAATGAGCAGTTCTTC.

This clonotype was counted ten times or more. The genes are TRBV20-1 and TRBJ1-6; no clear D gene. This CDR3 has 13 residues. CDR1 is DFQATT and CDR2 is SNEGSKA in the germline V gene (reference sequence). Between the trimmed V and J ends, which lost 5 bases and 6 bases, there was a span of 11 bases. This CDR3 is CSAEDRINSPLHF. CDR3 coding DNA: TGCAGTGCTGAGGACCGGATTAATTCACCCCTCCACTTT.

This clonotype showed up many times. V gene TRBV5-6 combines with J gene TRBJ1-2, with 11 bases fitting TRBD1. V was clipped by 0 bases and J by 8 bases; unmatched bases: 6. This CDR3 is 15 amino acids long. From germline, CDR1 is SGHDT and CDR2 YYEEEE. CDR3 bases: TGTGCCAGCAGCTTGGCCGGACAGGGGGCCAGAGGCTACACCTTC. It specifies CASSLAGQGARGYTF.

Notes on this clonotype: Mismatch with germline at one junction end may stem from a read error. This chain joins TRBV6-2 or TRBV6-3 and TRBJ2-7; a weak D match, TRBD2 (6 bases). The CDR3 sequence is 14 residues long. CDR1 is MNHEY, CDR2 SVGEGT, per germline. The CDR3 sequence is CAGRRAGSSYEQYF. CDR3 coding DNA: TGTGCCGGCAGGAGGGCAGGGAGCTCCTACGAGCAGTACTTC.

This clonotype was picked up many times. In DNA, the CDR3 is TGTGCCAGCAGCGTTGGGGACGGAAACACCATATATTTT. Translation gives CASSVGDGNTIYF. This chain joins TRBV9 and TRBJ1-3, with a possible D match to TRBD1 (5 bases). V lost 2 bases and J 4 bases, leaving 7 bases between the germline ends. Germline CDR1 reads SGDLS; CDR2 reads YYNGEE. The CDR3 sequence is 13 residues long.

In its sample, this clonotype was seen many times. V is TRBV9 and J is TRBJ2-5; D is perhaps TRBD1 (6 bases). This CDR3 has 15 amino acids. Germline CDR1 and CDR2: SGDLS and YYNGEE. With 0 bases removed from V and 4 bases from J, the gap between germline ends came to 13 bases. CDR3 region: CASSVAGTTRETQYF. Here the CDR3 DNA reads TGTGCCAGCAGCGTAGCTGGGACAACAAGAGAGACCCAGTACTTC. Variable domain in full (rest from reference TRBV9 and TRBJ2-5): DSGVTQTPKHLITATGQRVTLRCSPRSGDLSVYWYQQSLDQGLQFLIQYYNGEERAKGNILERFSAQQFPDLHSELNLSSLELGDSALYFCASSVAGTTRETQYFGPGTRLLVL.